This T cell receptor beta chain derives from a study of OX40 agonist ivuxolimab in advanced cancers. Study-level background: Patients were treated with ivuxolimab, an agonistic anti-OX40 (CD134) antibody. Partial response was recorded in three patients: one hepatocellular carcinoma and two cutaneous melanoma cases. Having had anti-PD-1, anti-PD-L1 or anti-CTLA-4 therapy before was allowed, and 40% to 45% had some.

On this clone itself: Antigen: not known.

The repertoire was sequenced with immunoSEQ multiplex PCR; TCRdb's copy has only in-frame clones and lacks some. The sample holds fewer than 120,000 clones, roughly 87% seen once. Study-wide findings and caveats: At 0.1 to 3.0 mg/kg and by week 6, clonal expansion occurred in CD4+ and CD8+ blood T cells.

V was pared by 1 base and J by 6 bases, with 7 bases between. CDR3 length: 12 amino acids. Germline CDR1 SGHTA, CDR2 FQGNSA. Sequenced material: CD4+ or CD8+ T cells sorted from blood, taken in a trial of the OX40 agonist ivuxolimab. The clonotype originates from an adult with an advanced solid tumor such as melanoma, head and neck, liver or kidney cancer. The rearrangement uses TRBV7-2 and TRBJ2-7; D is undetermined. As DNA, the CDR3 is TGTGCCAGCAGCTTAGGGTTAGGCGAGCAGTACTTC. Protein: CASSLGLGEQYF. Full variable domain (remainder filled in from reference TRBV7-2 and TRBJ2-7): GAGVSQSPSNKVTEKGKDVELRCDPISGHTALYWYRQSLGQGLEFLIYFQGNSAPDKSGLPSDRFSAERTGGSVSTLTIQRTQQEDSAVYLCASSLGLGEQYFGPGTRLTVT.